The 8 T cell receptor beta chains given below trace back to one sample, sequenced in a study of T cell repertoires in cytomegalovirus infection. TCRdb independently ran MiXCR on the reads; one entry per CDR3 protein. The table includes about 340,000 distinct CDR3 sequences, almost 30% detected once. These receptors lack a known antigen. Here the sequenced sample was cultured PBMCs, taken from culture after CMV antigen stimulation. Receptors originate from a human donor in good health (CMV status not recorded). Some clones in this sample may be carry-over from other donors' samples.

The table lists this clonotype with a few counts. The rearrangement joins TRBV4-2 to TRBJ1-2, with D maybe TRBD1 (5 bases). Germline CDR1 and CDR2: LGHNA and YNFKEQ. V lost 3 bases and J 0 bases, leaving 14 bases between the germline ends. This CDR3 is built from 16 residues. The CDR3 region has the DNA TGTGCCAGCAGCCATTTGACTGGGGGGTCTAACTATGGCTACACCTTC. Its translation is CASSHLTGGSNYGYTF.

The sample holds a few counts of this clonotype. V gene TRBV6-6 combines with J gene TRBJ2-3; D might be TRBD1 (7 bases). This CDR3 has 19 residues. Trimming removed 4 bases from V and 6 bases from J, with 29 bases in between. CDR1 and CDR2 from the germline V gene are MNHNY and SVGAGI (reference sequence). The CDR3 DNA reads as TGTGCCAGCAGTTTTGACGGGCGCGGGACAGTCAAAATTTCGGATACGCAGTATTTT. Protein product: CASSFDGRGTVKISDTQYF.

The chain is built from TRBV6-5 and TRBJ2-3; 11 nucleotides match TRBD2. The germline CDR1 and CDR2 sequences are MNHEY and SVGAGI. The CDR3 has 15 residues. The V segment lost 3 bases and the J segment 5 bases; nucleotides outside the gene matches: 4. CDR3 sequence reads: CASSYSGGAEDTQYF. The CDR3 DNA follows: TGTGCCAGCAGTTATAGCGGGGGGGCGGAAGATACGCAGTATTTT.

V usage is TRBV7-8 and J usage is TRBJ1-2, with no clear D. With 6 bases removed from V and 5 bases from J, the gap between germline ends came to 16 bases. This CDR3 has 14 residues. Germline loops: CDR1 SGHVS, CDR2 FQNEAQ. The CDR3 protein is CASRGERSGYGYTF. DNA for the CDR3: TGTGCCAGCAGGGGAGAACGGTCGGGTTATGGCTACACCTTC.

The rearrangement uses TRBV7-2 and TRBJ1-4, with D possibly being TRBD1 (5 bases). Germline assignment: CDR1 SGHTA and CDR2 FQGNSA. Trimming left V 4 bases short and J 8 bases short, with 20 bases between. CDR3 length: 16 residues. CDR3 in amino acids: CASSSLGIPEGEKLFF. CDR3 DNA sequence: TGTGCCAGCAGCTCACTCGGGATTCCCGAGGGGGAAAAACTGTTTTTT.

The chain links TRBV7-8 to TRBJ1-4, with 8 bases that match TRBD1. Per the germline V gene, CDR1 is SGHVS and CDR2 is FQNEAQ. The ends lost 5 bases at V and 10 bases at J; junction bases unmatched: 18. The CDR3 has 17 amino acids. The CDR3 loop reads CASSPRDRGLRLTKLFF. CDR3 sequence (DNA): TGTGCCAGCAGCCCGAGAGACAGGGGATTACGTCTTACAAAACTGTTTTTT.

CDR3 DNA sequence: TGTGCCAGCAGCTTAGATCAGGCGGTGAACACTGAAGCTTTCTTT. It yields the protein CASSLDQAVNTEAFF. The genes are TRBV11-2 and TRBJ1-1; no clear D gene. This CDR3 contains 15 residues. Germline assignment: CDR1 SGHAT and CDR2 FQNNGV. Trimming took 0 bases from V and 0 from J, leaving 8 bases between them.

Only a few counts were recorded for this clonotype. The rearrangement links TRBV2 to TRBJ2-1; possibly TRBD2 for D (5 bases). V dropped 3 bases and J dropped 7 bases, with 16 bases sitting between them. This CDR3 contains 15 residues. CDR1 is SNHLY, CDR2 FYNNEI, per germline. The CDR3 DNA reads as TGTGCCAGCAGTGAGAAGCGGAACCTAAGGAATGAGCAGTTCTTC. This gives the protein CASSEKRNLRNEQFF.